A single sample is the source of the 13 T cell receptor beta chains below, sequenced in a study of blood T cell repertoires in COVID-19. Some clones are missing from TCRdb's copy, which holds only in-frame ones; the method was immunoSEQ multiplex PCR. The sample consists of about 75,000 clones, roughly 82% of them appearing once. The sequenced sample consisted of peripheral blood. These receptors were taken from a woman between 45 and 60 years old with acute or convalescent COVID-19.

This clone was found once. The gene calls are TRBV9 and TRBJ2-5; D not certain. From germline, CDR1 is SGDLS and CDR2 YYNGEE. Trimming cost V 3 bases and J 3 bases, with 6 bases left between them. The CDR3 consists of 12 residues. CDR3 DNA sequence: TGTGCCAGCAGCGCCCACAAAGAGACCCAGTACTTC. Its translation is CASSAHKETQYF.

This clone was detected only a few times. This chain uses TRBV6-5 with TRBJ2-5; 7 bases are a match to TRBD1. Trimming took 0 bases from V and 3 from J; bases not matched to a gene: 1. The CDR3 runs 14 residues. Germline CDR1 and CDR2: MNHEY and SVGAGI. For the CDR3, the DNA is TGTGCCAGCAGTTACTCAGGGACAGAAGAGACCCAGTACTTC. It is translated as CASSYSGTEETQYF.

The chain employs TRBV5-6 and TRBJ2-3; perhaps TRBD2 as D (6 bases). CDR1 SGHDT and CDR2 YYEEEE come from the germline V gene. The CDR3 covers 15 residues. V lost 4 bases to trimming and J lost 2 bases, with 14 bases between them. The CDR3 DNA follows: TGTGCCAGCAGCCAGTACCGGGAGTACACAGATACGCAGTATTTT. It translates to CASSQYREYTDTQYF.

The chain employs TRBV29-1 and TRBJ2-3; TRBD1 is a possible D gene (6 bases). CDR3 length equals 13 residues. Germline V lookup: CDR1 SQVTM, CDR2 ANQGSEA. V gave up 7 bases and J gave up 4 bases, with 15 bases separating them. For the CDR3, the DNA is TGCAGCGCCGGAGACAGGTCCCCAGATACGCAGTATTTT. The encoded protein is CSAGDRSPDTQYF.

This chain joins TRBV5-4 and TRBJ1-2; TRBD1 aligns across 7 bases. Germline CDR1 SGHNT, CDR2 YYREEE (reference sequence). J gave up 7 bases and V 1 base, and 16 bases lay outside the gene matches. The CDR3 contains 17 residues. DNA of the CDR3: TGTGCCAGCAGCTTGCGAGCAGGGGGAGCCACAGGACGTGGCTACACCTTC. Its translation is CASSLRAGGATGRGYTF.

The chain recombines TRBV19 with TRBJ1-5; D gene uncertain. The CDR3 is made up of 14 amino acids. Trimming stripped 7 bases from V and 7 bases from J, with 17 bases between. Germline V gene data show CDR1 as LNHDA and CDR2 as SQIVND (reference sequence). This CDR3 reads CASNLSSGRQPQHF. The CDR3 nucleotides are TGTGCCAGTAACCTATCTTCAGGTCGCCAGCCCCAGCATTTT.

The CDR3 DNA follows: TGTGCCAGCAGCTTAGTCGGGATGAGAGGCAATCAGCCCCAGCATTTT. Its protein product is CASSLVGMRGNQPQHF. The chain is built from TRBV7-2 and TRBJ1-5, with D unclear. Looked up from germline, CDR1 is SGHTA and CDR2 is FQGNSA. The CDR3 spans 16 residues. V lost 1 base and J 2 bases, leaving 12 bases between the germline ends. The full variable domain, in which reference TRBV7-2 and TRBJ1-5 provide the parts outside the CDR3, is GAGVSQSPSNKVTEKGKDVELRCDPISGHTALYWYRQSLGQGLEFLIYFQGNSAPDKSGLPSDRFSAERTGGSVSTLTIQRTQQEDSAVYLCASSLVGMRGNQPQHFGDGTRLSIL.

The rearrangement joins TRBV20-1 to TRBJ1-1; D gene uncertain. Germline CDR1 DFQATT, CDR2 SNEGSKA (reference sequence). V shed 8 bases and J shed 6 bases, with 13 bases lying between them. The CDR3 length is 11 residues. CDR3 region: CSSTVYPEAFF. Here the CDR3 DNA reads TGCAGTAGTACGGTGTATCCTGAAGCTTTCTTT.

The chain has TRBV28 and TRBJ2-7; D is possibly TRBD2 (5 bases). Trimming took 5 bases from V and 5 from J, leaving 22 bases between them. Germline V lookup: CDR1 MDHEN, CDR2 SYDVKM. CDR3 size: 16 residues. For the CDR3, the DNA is TGTGCCAGCAGTCCCGTTCCGAGGGTGCGCTTCCACGAGCAGTACTTC. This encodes CASSPVPRVRFHEQYF.

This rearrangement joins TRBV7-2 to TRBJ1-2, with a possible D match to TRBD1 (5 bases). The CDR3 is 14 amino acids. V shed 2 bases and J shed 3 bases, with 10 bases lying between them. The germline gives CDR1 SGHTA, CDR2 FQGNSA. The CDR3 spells CASSLRGGHYGYTF. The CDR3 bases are TGTGCCAGCAGCTTAAGGGGAGGGCACTATGGCTACACCTTC.

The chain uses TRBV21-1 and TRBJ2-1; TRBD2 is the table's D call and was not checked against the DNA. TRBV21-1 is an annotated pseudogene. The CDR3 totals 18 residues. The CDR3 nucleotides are TGTGCCAGCAGCAAAGAAGGGACTAGCGGGAGCCCCTACAATGAGCAGTTCTTC. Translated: CASSKEGTSGSPYNEQFF.

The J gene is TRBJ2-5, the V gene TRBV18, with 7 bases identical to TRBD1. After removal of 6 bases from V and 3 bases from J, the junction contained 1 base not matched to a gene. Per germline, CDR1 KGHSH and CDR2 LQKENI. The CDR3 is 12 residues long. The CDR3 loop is CASSGQKETQYF. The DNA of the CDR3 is TGTGCCAGCTCGGGACAGAAAGAGACCCAGTACTTC. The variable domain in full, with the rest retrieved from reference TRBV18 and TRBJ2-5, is NAGVMQNPRHLVRRRGQEARLRCSPMKGHSHVYWYRQLPEEGLKFMVYLQKENIIDESGMPKERFSAEFPKEGPSILRIQQVVRGDSAAYFCASSGQKETQYFGPGTRLLVL.

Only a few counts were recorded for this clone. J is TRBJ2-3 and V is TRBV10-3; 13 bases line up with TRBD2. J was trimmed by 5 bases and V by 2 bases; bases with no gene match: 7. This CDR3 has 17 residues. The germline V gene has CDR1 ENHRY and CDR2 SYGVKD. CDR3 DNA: TGTGCCATCAGTGAGCCCGGACTAGCGGGAGCGAAAGATACGCAGTATTTT. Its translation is CAISEPGLAGAKDTQYF.